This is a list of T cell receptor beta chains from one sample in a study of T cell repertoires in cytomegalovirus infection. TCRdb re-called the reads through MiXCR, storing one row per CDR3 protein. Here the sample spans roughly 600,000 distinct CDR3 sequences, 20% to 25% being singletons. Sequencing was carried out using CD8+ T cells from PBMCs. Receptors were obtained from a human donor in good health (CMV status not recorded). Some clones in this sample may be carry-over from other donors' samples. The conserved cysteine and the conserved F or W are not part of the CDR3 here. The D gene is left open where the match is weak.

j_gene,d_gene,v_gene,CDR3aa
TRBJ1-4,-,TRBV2,ASRGLGGNEKLF
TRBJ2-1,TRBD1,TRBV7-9,ASSFQGAVEQF
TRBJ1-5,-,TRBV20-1,SARDEEGYNQPQH
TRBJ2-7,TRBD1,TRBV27,ASSSHDRVVYYEQY
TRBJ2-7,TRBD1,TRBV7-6,ASSLYGTGPYEQY
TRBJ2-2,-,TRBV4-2,ASSQEDGELF
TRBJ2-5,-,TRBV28,ASSQDTHQETQY
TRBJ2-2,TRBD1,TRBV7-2,ASSFDRDGNTGELF
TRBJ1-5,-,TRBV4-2,ASSQETLVQQPQH
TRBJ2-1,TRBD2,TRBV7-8,ASSQQRGALGEQF
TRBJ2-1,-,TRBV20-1,SVTGSAPYNEQF
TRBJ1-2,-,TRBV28,ASSPLQALIGYGYT
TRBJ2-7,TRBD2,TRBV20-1,SASLGLASYEQY
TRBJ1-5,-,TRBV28,ASSLHRAQQPQH
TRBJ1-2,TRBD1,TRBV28,ASSFRQGANYGYT
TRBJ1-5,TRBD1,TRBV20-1,SATDRESKPQH
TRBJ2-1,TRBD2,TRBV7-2,ASSPLAGGPYNEQF
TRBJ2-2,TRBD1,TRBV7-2,ASSPDRDYSDTGELF
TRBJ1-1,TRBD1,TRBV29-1,SGWGTANTEAF
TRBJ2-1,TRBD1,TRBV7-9,ASSQSDRGNEQF
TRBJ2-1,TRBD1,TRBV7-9,ASSLARTGGTEQF
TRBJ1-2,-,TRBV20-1,SVWGGRSSYT
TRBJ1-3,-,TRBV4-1,ASSQDSGGLGNTIY
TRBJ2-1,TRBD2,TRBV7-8,ASTPGLAVYNEQF
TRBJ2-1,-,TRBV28,ATSGEDDNEQF
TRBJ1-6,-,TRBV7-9,ASSRTSDNSPLH
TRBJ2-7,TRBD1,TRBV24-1,ATKKDRPTYEQY
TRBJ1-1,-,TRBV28,ASRTASNTEAF
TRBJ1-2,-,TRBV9,ASSPRAYGYT
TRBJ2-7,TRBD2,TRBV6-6,ASSYLMTSGNEQY
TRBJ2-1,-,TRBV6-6,ASRPTQKGHEQF
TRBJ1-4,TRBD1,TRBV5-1,ASSTGQGETNEKLF
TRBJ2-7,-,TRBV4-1,ASSRGQLSYEQY
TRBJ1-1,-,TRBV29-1,SALGVLDTEAF
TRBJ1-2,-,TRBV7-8,ASSQRLHNYGYT
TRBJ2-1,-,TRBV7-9,ASSPPSEQF
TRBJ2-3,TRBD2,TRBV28,ANSLPLAGGPPADTQY